The 24 T cell receptor beta chains below were found in one sample sequenced in a study of blood T cell repertoires in COVID-19. The repertoire was sequenced with immunoSEQ multiplex PCR; TCRdb's copy has only in-frame clones and lacks some. The data hold some 160,000 clones, with around 83% observed a single time. The sample taken for sequencing was peripheral blood. Source of these receptors: a man aged 70-80 years who had recovered from COVID-19.

Here the CDR3 DNA reads TGTGCCTGGAACCCACAGGGCGATTCACCCCTCCACTTT. Translated: CAWNPQGDSPLHF. The rearrangement links TRBV30 to TRBJ1-6; TRBD1 is a possible D gene (6 bases). This CDR3 is 13 amino acids long. The V end lost 4 bases, the J end lost 8 bases, and 12 bases lay between the germline ends. Germline CDR1 is GTSNPN and CDR2 is SVGIG (reference sequence).

The rearrangement uses TRBV12-3 or TRBV12-4 and TRBJ1-1; 7 bases agree with TRBD1. There are 13 residues in the CDR3. V was pared by 6 bases and J by 7 bases, with 8 bases of the junction left unmatched. DNA for the CDR3: TGTGCCAGCAGAACCGGGACAGAAATTGAAGCTTTCTTT. It translates to CASRTGTEIEAFF.

This chain uses TRBV11-2 with TRBJ2-1; D not certain. The V end was cut by 3 bases, the J end by 8 bases, with 11 bases between. The CDR3 covers 13 residues. Germline CDR1 SGHAT, CDR2 FQNNGV. DNA for the CDR3: TGTGCCAGCAGCTTTCAAGTTCCGGATGAGCAGTTCTTC. Its protein is CASSFQVPDEQFF.

This clone was detected only a few times. Other DNA sequences in this sample translate to the same CDR3. The chain carries TRBV2 and TRBJ1-1, with no clear D. The CDR3 loop spans 12 amino acids. Germline lookup yields CDR1 SNHLY and CDR2 FYNNEI. V was cut by 7 bases and J by 0 bases, with 6 bases left in between. CDR3 nucleotides: TGTGCCAGCACTCGGGTGAACACTGAAGCTTTCTTT. Translating it yields CASTRVNTEAFF.

The genes are TRBV2 and TRBJ1-4; D is unresolved. CDR3 size: 12 residues. CDR1 and CDR2 (germline): SNHLY, FYNNEI. Trimming removed 6 bases from V and 8 bases from J, with 10 bases in between. The CDR3 loop is CASSLGREKLFF. The CDR3 nucleotides are TGTGCCAGCAGCCTGGGGAGGGAAAAACTGTTTTTT. The full variable domain, completed using reference TRBV2 and TRBJ1-4, is EPEVTQTPSHQVTQMGQEVILRCVPISNHLYFYWYRQILGQKVEFLVSFYNNEISEKSEIFDDQFSVERPDGSNFTLKIRSTKLEDSAMYFCASSLGREKLFFGSGTQLSVL.

This clone has only one observation. The rearrangement links TRBV29-1 to TRBJ2-3; 7 bases fit TRBD2. CDR3 length equals 15 residues. Germline V lookup: CDR1 SQVTM, CDR2 ANQGSEA. The V gene end was trimmed by 7 bases and the J gene end by 3 bases; junction bases not matched to a gene: 13. This chain's CDR3 is CSATLTSELTDTQYF. DNA for the CDR3: TGCAGCGCTACACTTACTAGCGAACTAACAGATACGCAGTATTTT.

The chain uses TRBV5-1 and TRBJ2-5; 10 nucleotides match TRBD2. This CDR3 contains 15 residues. Per the germline V gene, CDR1 is SGHRS and CDR2 is YFSETQ. The trim removed 1 base at V and 2 bases at J, leaving 2 bases unmatched. CDR3 in DNA: TGCGCCAGCAGCTTGACTAGCGGGAAGCAAGAGACCCAGTACTTC. It specifies CASSLTSGKQETQYF.

The rearrangement joins TRBV7-9 to TRBJ2-7, with D hard to call. CDR1 and CDR2 (germline): SEHNR, FQNEAQ (reference sequence). This CDR3 has 14 residues. The V and J ends lost 2 bases and 1 base respectively, with 9 bases between them. CDR3 nucleotides: TGTGCCAGCAGCTTACAGTTGAGGTCCTACGAGCAGTACTTC. Encoded protein: CASSLQLRSYEQYF.

A single count supports this clone. This sequence joins TRBV3-1 (or the pseudogene TRBV3-2) and TRBJ2-1, with TRBD2 matching 7 bases. Losses at the gene ends were 0 bases for V and 6 bases for J; bases not matched to a gene: 8. CDR1 LGHDT and CDR2 YNNKEL come from the germline V gene (reference sequence). CDR3 size: 16 residues. The CDR3 here is CASSQDSRESSNEQFF. CDR3 nucleotide sequence: TGTGCCAGCAGCCAAGATTCGCGGGAGTCGAGCAATGAGCAGTTCTTC.

The rearrangement joins TRBV3-1 (or the pseudogene TRBV3-2) to TRBJ2-5; D possibly corresponds to TRBD2 (5 bases). V lost 1 base and J 4 bases, leaving 13 bases between the germline ends. This CDR3 region has 15 residues. Per germline, CDR1 LGHDT and CDR2 YNNKEL (reference sequence). The CDR3 nucleotides read TGTGCCAGCAGCCAAGGGCTAGCCCGAGCAGAGACCCAGTACTTC. It specifies CASSQGLARAETQYF.

J is TRBJ2-5 and V is TRBV28; 8 nucleotides line up with TRBD2. The CDR3 is 15 residues long. Germline CDR1 reads MDHEN; CDR2 reads SYDVKM. Trimming cost V 5 bases and J 0 bases; bases outside gene matches: 5. CDR3 region: CASSKNSGNQETQYF. Written as DNA, the CDR3 is TGTGCCAGCAGTAAAAATAGCGGGAACCAAGAGACCCAGTACTTC.

The chain joins TRBV7-2 to TRBJ1-6; the D gene is possibly TRBD1 (5 bases). The CDR3 runs 16 residues. V lost 2 bases, J lost 5 bases, and 13 bases lay in between. Germline lookup yields CDR1 SGHTA and CDR2 FQGNSA. DNA for the CDR3: TGTGCCAGCAGCTTAAGAAGCCAGGGAAATAATTCACCCCTCCACTTT. Protein: CASSLRSQGNNSPLHF.

The V and J genes are TRBV11-2 and TRBJ1-2, with 10 bases lining up with TRBD1. Germline assignment: CDR1 SGHAT and CDR2 FQNNGV. The ends lost 5 bases at V and 6 bases at J; junction bases unmatched: 6. CDR3 length equals 14 residues. CDR3 residues: CASSPVGTGDGYTF. The CDR3 DNA follows: TGTGCCAGCAGCCCAGTCGGGACAGGGGATGGCTACACCTTC.

V gene TRBV5-5 combines with J gene TRBJ1-4, with D perhaps matching TRBD1 (5 bases). Germline V gene sequence: CDR1 SGHKS, CDR2 YYEKEE (reference sequence). CDR3 length: 17 amino acids. Trimming stripped 0 bases from V and 5 bases from J, with 17 bases between. CDR3 bases: TGTGCCAGCAGCTTGGTTTACTCGGGACTGACAAATGAAAAACTGTTTTTT. Protein product: CASSLVYSGLTNEKLFF.

The chain couples TRBV11-2 to TRBJ2-3; 8 positions match TRBD2. The CDR3 contains 15 residues. CDR1 SGHAT and CDR2 FQNNGV come from the germline V gene. V trimming: 5 bases; J trimming: 1 base; junction bases outside the gene matches: 5. The CDR3 nucleotides read TGTGCCAGCAGCGGCCTAGCGGGCCGCACAGATACGCAGTATTTT. Protein product: CASSGLAGRTDTQYF. Based on the CDR3 plus reference TRBV11-2 and TRBJ2-3, the full variable domain is EAGVAQSPRYKIIEKRQSVAFWCNPISGHATLYWYQQILGQGPKLLIQFQNNGVVDDSQLPKDRFSAERLKGVDSTLKIQPAKLEDSAVYLCASSGLAGRTDTQYFGPGTRLTVL.

The V gene is TRBV10-2, the J gene TRBJ1-1; 8 bases align to TRBD1. The CDR3 runs to 14 residues. Germline V gene data show CDR1 as WSHSY and CDR2 as SAAADI. Germline trimming cut 6 bases from V and 5 bases from J; bases unmatched to any gene: 8. In DNA, the CDR3 is TGCGCCAGCAGCCTGGGGACAGGACGAACTGAAGCTTTCTTT. Its protein is CASSLGTGRTEAFF.

The chain carries TRBV5-5 and TRBJ1-5; D is ambiguous. Germline lookup yields CDR1 SGHKS and CDR2 YYEKEE (reference sequence). V dropped 0 bases and J dropped 1 base, with 23 bases sitting between them. CDR3 size: 20 residues. CDR3 DNA: TGTGCCAGCAGCTTGGGGAGTCGGGATCCCCAGATGGGGAGCAATCAGCCCCAGCATTTT. Protein: CASSLGSRDPQMGSNQPQHF.

This clone has a handful of counts. The CDR3 bases are TGTGCCAGCAGTGAAGGGGACAGTGCCTACGAGCAGTACTTC. Translation gives CASSEGDSAYEQYF. The V and J genes are TRBV6-1 and TRBJ2-7; TRBD1 matches at 7 bases. The ends lost 1 base at V and 2 bases at J; junction bases unmatched: 2. Germline V CDR1 and CDR2: MNHNS, SASEGT. The CDR3 has 14 amino acids.

The chain couples TRBV11-2 to TRBJ2-3, with 9 bases identical to TRBD1. The CDR3 loop spans 14 amino acids. Looked up from germline, CDR1 is SGHAT and CDR2 is FQNNGV. V lost 8 bases, J lost 5 bases, and 8 bases stayed unmatched. Here the CDR3 DNA reads TGTGCCAGCTCCCCGGGACAGGGCTTAGATACGCAGTATTTT. Translation gives CASSPGQGLDTQYF.

The chain has TRBV9 and TRBJ2-3, with 11 bases fitting TRBD1. CDR3 size: 18 residues. V shed 2 bases and J 2 bases; nucleotides not matched to a gene: 10. Germline loops: CDR1 SGDLS, CDR2 YYNGEE. The CDR3 DNA reads as TGTGCCAGCAGCGTCTCCACGCGGACAGGGGGCTTCACAGATACGCAGTATTTT. Protein: CASSVSTRTGGFTDTQYF.

The chain joins TRBV10-1 to TRBJ1-5; 7 bases fit TRBD1. The germline V gene encodes CDR1 WNHNN and CDR2 SYGVQD (reference sequence). This CDR3 has 13 amino acids. J was trimmed by 7 bases and V by 7 bases; bases with no gene match: 7. The CDR3 here is CASNDRVGQPQHF. CDR3 coding DNA: TGCGCCAGCAATGACAGGGTGGGCCAGCCCCAGCATTTT.

This clone was counted a single time. The chain uses TRBV6-5 and TRBJ2-7, with 9 bases that match TRBD2. CDR3 length: 14 amino acids. CDR1 is MNHEY and CDR2 is SVGAGI in the germline V gene. With V trimmed by 7 bases and J by 4 bases, 8 bases remained unmatched. The CDR3 here is CASMNWREGYEQYF. CDR3 DNA: TGTGCCAGCATGAACTGGCGGGAGGGGTACGAGCAGTACTTC.

The genes are TRBV25-1 and TRBJ2-1; 8 nucleotides line up with TRBD2. With 1 base clipped from V and 3 bases from J, the junction kept 5 bases outside the gene matches. The V gene's germline CDR1 is MGHDK and CDR2 SYGVNS. The CDR3 is made up of 16 amino acids. The CDR3 loop reads CASSELSGSLYNEQFF. Written as DNA, the CDR3 is TGTGCCAGCAGTGAATTGAGCGGGAGTCTCTACAATGAGCAGTTCTTC.

This chain joins TRBV19 and TRBJ2-2; 9 bases are shared with TRBD1. Germline V gene data show CDR1 as LNHDA and CDR2 as SQIVND (reference sequence). The trim removed 3 bases at V and 5 bases at J, leaving 1 base unmatched. The CDR3 extends over 14 amino acids. The chain's CDR3 is CASSIGTGTGELFF. The CDR3, as DNA: TGTGCCAGTAGTATTGGGACAGGGACCGGGGAGCTGTTTTTT.